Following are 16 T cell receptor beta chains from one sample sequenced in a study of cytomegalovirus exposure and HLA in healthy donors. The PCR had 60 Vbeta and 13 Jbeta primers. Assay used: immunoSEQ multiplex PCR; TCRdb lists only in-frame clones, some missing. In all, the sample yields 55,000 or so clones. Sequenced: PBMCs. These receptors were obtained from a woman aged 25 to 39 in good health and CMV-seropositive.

The CDR3, as DNA: TGTGCCAGCAGCGTACGGGACGGTACCCTGGAGGGGGGCTACACCTTC. Amino acids: CASSVRDGTLEGGYTF. The chain joins TRBV9 to TRBJ1-2; D is possibly TRBD1 (5 bases). The CDR3 is 16 residues long. CDR1 is SGDLS, CDR2 YYNGEE, per germline. V was clipped by 1 base and J by 8 bases, with 21 bases between them.

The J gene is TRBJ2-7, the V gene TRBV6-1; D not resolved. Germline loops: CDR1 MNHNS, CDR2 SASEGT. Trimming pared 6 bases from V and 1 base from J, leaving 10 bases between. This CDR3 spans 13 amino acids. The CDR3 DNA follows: TGTGCCAGCAGCCCCAGAAGATCCTACGAGCAGTACTTC. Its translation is CASSPRRSYEQYF.

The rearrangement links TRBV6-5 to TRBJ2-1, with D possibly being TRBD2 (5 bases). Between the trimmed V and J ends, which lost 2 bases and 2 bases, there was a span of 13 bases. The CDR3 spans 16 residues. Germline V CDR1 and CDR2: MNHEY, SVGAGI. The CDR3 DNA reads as TGTGCCAGCAGTTACGACGACTACAGTCCCTACAATGAGCAGTTCTTC. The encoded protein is CASSYDDYSPYNEQFF.

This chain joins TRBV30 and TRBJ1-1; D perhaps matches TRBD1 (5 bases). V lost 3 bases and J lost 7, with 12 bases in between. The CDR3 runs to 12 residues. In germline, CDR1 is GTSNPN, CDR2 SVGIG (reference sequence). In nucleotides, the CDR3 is TGTGCCTGGAGAGGTGGGGGGGTTGAAGCTTTCTTT. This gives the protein CAWRGGGVEAFF.

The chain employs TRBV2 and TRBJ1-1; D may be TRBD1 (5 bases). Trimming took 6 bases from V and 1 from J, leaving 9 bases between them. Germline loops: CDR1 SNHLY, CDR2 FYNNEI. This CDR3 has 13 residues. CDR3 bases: TGTGCCAGCAGGAAGGACAAGAACACTGAAGCTTTCTTT. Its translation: CASRKDKNTEAFF.

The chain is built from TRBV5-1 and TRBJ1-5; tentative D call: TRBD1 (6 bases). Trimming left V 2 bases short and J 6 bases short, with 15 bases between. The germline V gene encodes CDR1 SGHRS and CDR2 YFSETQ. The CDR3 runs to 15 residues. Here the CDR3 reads CASSFMGAETQPQHF. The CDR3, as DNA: TGCGCCAGCAGCTTTATGGGGGCGGAAACTCAGCCCCAGCATTTT.

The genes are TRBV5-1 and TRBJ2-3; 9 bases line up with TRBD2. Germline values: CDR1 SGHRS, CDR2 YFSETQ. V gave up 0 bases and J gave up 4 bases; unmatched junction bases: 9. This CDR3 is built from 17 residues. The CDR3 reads CASSLAIAGVGADTQYF. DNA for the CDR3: TGCGCCAGCAGCTTGGCGATAGCGGGAGTAGGGGCAGATACGCAGTATTTT.

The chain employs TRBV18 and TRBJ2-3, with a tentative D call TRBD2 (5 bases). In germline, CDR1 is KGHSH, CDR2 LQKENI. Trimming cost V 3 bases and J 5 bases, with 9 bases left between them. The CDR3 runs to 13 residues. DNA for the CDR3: TGTGCCAGCTCACCGGACCGGGGAGATACGCAGTATTTT. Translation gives CASSPDRGDTQYF.

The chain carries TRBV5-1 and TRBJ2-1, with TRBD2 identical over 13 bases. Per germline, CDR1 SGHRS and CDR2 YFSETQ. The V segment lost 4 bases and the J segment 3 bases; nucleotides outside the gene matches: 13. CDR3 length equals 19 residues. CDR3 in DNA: TGCGCCAGCAGCGCATTGACTAGCGGGGGGTCTTATTACTACAATGAGCAGTTCTTC. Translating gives CASSALTSGGSYYYNEQFF. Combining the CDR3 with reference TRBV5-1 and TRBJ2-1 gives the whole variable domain KAGVTQTPRYLIKTRGQQVTLSCSPISGHRSVSWYQQTPGQGLQFLFEYFSETQRNKGNFPGRFSGRQFSNSRSEMNVSTLELGDSALYLCASSALTSGGSYYYNEQFFGPGTRLTVL.

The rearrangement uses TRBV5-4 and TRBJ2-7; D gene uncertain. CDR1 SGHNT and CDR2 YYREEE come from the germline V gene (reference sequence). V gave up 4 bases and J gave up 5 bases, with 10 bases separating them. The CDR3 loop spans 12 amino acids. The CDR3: CASSLPYDEQYF. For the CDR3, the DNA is TGTGCCAGCAGCCTCCCTTATGACGAGCAGTACTTC.

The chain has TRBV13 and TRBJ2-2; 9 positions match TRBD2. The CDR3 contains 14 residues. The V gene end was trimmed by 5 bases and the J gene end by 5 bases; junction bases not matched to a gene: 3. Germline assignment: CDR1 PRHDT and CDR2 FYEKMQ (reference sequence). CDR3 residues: CASSPSGRTGELFF. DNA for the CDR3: TGTGCCAGCAGCCCAAGCGGGAGGACCGGGGAGCTGTTTTTT.

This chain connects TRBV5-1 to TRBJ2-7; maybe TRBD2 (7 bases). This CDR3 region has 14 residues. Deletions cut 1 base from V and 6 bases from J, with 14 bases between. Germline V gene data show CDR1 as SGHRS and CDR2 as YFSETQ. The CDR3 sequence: CASSLTPGGLEQYF. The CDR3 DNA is TGCGCCAGCAGCTTGACCCCCGGGGGGCTCGAGCAGTACTTC. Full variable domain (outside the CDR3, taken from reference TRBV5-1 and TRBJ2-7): KAGVTQTPRYLIKTRGQQVTLSCSPISGHRSVSWYQQTPGQGLQFLFEYFSETQRNKGNFPGRFSGRQFSNSRSEMNVSTLELGDSALYLCASSLTPGGLEQYFGPGTRLTVT.

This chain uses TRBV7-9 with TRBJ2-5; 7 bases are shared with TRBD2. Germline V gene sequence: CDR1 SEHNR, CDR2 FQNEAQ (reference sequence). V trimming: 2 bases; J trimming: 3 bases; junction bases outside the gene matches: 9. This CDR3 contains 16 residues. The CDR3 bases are TGTGCCAGCAGCTTACTTCGTGGGGGGGGAAAAGAGACCCAGTACTTC. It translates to CASSLLRGGGKETQYF.

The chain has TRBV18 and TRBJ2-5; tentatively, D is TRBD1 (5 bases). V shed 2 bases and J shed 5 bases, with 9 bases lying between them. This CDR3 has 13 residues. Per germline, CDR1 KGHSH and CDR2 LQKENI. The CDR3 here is CASSPDSGETQYF. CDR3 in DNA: TGTGCCAGCTCACCAGACAGTGGGGAGACCCAGTACTTC.

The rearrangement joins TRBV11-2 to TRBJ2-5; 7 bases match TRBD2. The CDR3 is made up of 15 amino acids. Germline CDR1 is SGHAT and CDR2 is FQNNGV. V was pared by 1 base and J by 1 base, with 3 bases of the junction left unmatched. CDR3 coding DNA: TGTGCCAGCAGCTTAGTGGGGGGGTTCCAAGAGACCCAGTACTTC. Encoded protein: CASSLVGGFQETQYF.

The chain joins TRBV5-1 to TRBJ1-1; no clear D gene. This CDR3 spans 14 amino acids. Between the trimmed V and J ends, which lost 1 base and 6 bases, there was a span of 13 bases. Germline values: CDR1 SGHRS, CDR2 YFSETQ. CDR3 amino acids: CASSLFEGWAEAFF. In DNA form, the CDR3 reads TGCGCCAGCAGCTTGTTTGAGGGTTGGGCTGAAGCTTTCTTT.